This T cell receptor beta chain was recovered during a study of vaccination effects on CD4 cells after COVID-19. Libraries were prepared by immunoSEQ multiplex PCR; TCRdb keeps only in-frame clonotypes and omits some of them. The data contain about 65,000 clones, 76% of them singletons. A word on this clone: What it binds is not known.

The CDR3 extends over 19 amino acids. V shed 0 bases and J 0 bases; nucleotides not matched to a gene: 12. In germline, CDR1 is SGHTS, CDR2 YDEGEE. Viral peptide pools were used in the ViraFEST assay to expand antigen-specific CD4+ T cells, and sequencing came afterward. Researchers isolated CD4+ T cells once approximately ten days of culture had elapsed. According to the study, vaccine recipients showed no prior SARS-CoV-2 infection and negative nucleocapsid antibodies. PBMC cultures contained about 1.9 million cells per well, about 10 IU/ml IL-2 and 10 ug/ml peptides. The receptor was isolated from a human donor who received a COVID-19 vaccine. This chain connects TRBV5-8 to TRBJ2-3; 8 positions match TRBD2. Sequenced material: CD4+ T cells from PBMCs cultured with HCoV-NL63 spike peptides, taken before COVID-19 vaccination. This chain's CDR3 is CASSLAWSSGAASTDTQYF. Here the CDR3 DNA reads TGTGCCAGCAGCTTGGCGTGGAGTAGCGGGGCGGCTAGCACAGATACGCAGTATTTT. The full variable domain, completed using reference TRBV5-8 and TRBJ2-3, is EAGVTQSPTHLIKTRGQQATLRCSPISGHTSVYWYQQALGLGLQFLLWYDEGEERNRGNFPPRFSGRQFPNYSSELNVNALELEDSALYLCASSLAWSSGAASTDTQYFGPGTRLTVL.